This T cell receptor (beta chain) was sequenced for a study of shared clonotypes between healthy human individuals. Across the whole study: Three plates each covered CD4 naive and memory; CD8 naive two, CD8 memory one.

This clone was observed a few times. Its specificity is not known. The CDR3 extends over 14 amino acids. The V end lost 2 bases, the J end lost 3 bases, and 14 bases lay between the germline ends. Germline V CDR1 and CDR2: GTSNPN, SVGIG (reference sequence). General study results and limits: Sorted-subset samples were not fully sequenced, rarefaction indicated.

The repertoire was sequenced with immunoSEQ multiplex PCR; TCRdb's copy has only in-frame clones and lacks some. This sample carries about 770,000 clones, roughly 72% of them seen once, and the ten largest clones take about 1.7%. Source material: memory CD4+ T cells sorted from blood. Subset: CD45RA-negative fraction. The source of this sequence is a young woman in good health. The V and J genes are TRBV30 and TRBJ2-7; D is possibly TRBD1 (5 bases). The CDR3 DNA follows: TGTGCCTGGAGTCCAGAATCCAGGGTCTACGAGCAGTACTTC. Translation gives CAWSPESRVYEQYF. The full variable domain, rest sourced from reference TRBV30 and TRBJ2-7, is SQTIHQWPATLVQPVGSPLSLECTVEGTSNPNLYWYRQAAGRGLQLLFYSVGIGQISSEVPQNLSASRPQDRQFILSSKKLLLSDSGFYLCAWSPESRVYEQYFGPGTRLTVT.